This paragraph covers one TCR beta chain sequence. Its cognate antigen is unknown. Looked up from germline, CDR1 is MNHEY and CDR2 is SVGAGI. The CDR3 has 15 amino acids. The V segment lost 5 bases and the J segment 0 bases; nucleotides outside the gene matches: 4. The donors gave bone marrow, and they were healthy. This sample is part of a study of cytomegalovirus exposure and HLA in healthy donors. General observations from the study: The productive fraction for most TCR beta V segments was about 87% or about 30% in an earlier analysis.

In the PCR, 60 Vbeta and 13 Jbeta primers were used. TCRdb's table, derived via immunoSEQ multiplex PCR, lists solely in-frame clones and lacks some. The data show 160,000 or so clones, roughly 78% seen once. This TCR derives from a man aged 35-49 years in good health and CMV-seronegative. Sequenced input: PBMCs. This chain links TRBV6-5 with TRBJ1-5; 7 bases line up with TRBD1. The CDR3 DNA follows: TGTGCCAGCAGTGGGGGGACAGATAGCAATCAGCCCCAGCATTTT. It encodes CASSGGTDSNQPQHF.